The rows below give T cell receptor beta chains drawn from one sample of a study of cytomegalovirus exposure and HLA in healthy donors. The data were produced by immunoSEQ multiplex PCR, yet TCRdb's version contains in-frame clones alone and is incomplete. The table records roughly 230,000 clones, about three quarters of them present only once. The specimen sequenced was PBMCs. The receptors originated from a boy younger than 18 in good health and CMV-seronegative. The CDR3 runs from the conserved cysteine through the conserved F or W. Each record gives: V gene, D gene, J gene, clone size, CDR3 protein, CDR3 DNA. The D gene is left open where the match is weak. Clone size is stated in some rows and not others, as once, few, many or a class when expanded.

v_gene: TRBV27
d_gene: -
j_gene: TRBJ2-3
abundance: -
CDR3aa: CASSLTGRGRRDTQYF
CDR3nt: TGTGCCAGCAGTTTAACGGGGCGGGGGCGAAGGGATACGCAGTATTTT

v_gene: TRBV30
d_gene: -
j_gene: TRBJ2-7
abundance: -
CDR3aa: CAWSGGGGFYYEQYF
CDR3nt: TGTGCCTGGAGTGGAGGAGGAGGGTTTTACTACGAGCAGTACTTC

v_gene: TRBV11-3
d_gene: TRBD1
j_gene: TRBJ1-5
abundance: -
CDR3aa: CASSDRDLNQPQHF
CDR3nt: TGTGCCAGCAGCGACAGGGACCTCAATCAGCCCCAGCATTTT

v_gene: TRBV19
d_gene: TRBD1
j_gene: TRBJ2-7
abundance: -
CDR3aa: CASSMTGQSYEQYF
CDR3nt: TGTGCCAGTAGCATGACAGGGCAATCCTACGAGCAGTACTTC

v_gene: TRBV5-3
d_gene: TRBD1
j_gene: TRBJ2-2
abundance: -
CDR3aa: CARSMDRDRSTGELFF
CDR3nt: TGTGCCAGAAGCATGGACCGGGACAGGAGCACCGGGGAGCTGTTTTTT

v_gene: TRBV5-5
d_gene: -
j_gene: TRBJ2-7
abundance: once
CDR3aa: CASSPTSRYEQYF
CDR3nt: TGTGCCAGCAGCCCGACTAGTAGGTACGAGCAGTACTTC

v_gene: TRBV6-1
d_gene: -
j_gene: TRBJ1-1
abundance: -
CDR3aa: CAISRGTEAFF
CDR3nt: TGTGCCATATCGCGGGGCACTGAAGCTTTCTTT

v_gene: TRBV25-1
d_gene: -
j_gene: TRBJ2-1
abundance: -
CDR3aa: CASRLEGGHYNEQFF
CDR3nt: TGTGCCAGCAGGCTAGAGGGGGGGCACTACAATGAGCAGTTCTTC

v_gene: TRBV27
d_gene: TRBD2
j_gene: TRBJ2-3
abundance: -
CDR3aa: CASSFMTSGADTQYF
CDR3nt: TGTGCCAGCAGTTTTATGACTAGCGGGGCAGATACGCAGTATTTT

v_gene: TRBV5-6
d_gene: -
j_gene: TRBJ2-7
abundance: -
CDR3aa: CASSLLGDTTTYEQYF
CDR3nt: TGTGCCAGCAGCCTTCTTGGGGACACTACCACCTACGAGCAGTACTTC

v_gene: TRBV7-2
d_gene: -
j_gene: TRBJ1-1
abundance: -
CDR3aa: CASSLVPGDKAFF
CDR3nt: TGTGCCAGCAGCTTAGTGCCAGGGGATAAAGCTTTCTTT

v_gene: TRBV25-1
d_gene: TRBD1
j_gene: TRBJ1-2
abundance: -
CDR3aa: CASSDGTGQCGYTF
CDR3nt: TGTGCCAGCAGTGACGGGACAGGGCAGTGTGGCTACACCTTC

v_gene: TRBV5-1
d_gene: -
j_gene: TRBJ2-6
abundance: -
CDR3aa: CASSLDTVWGAGANVLTF
CDR3nt: TGCGCCAGCAGCTTGGACACCGTTTGGGGGGCTGGGGCCAACGTCCTGACTTTC

v_gene: TRBV10-3
d_gene: -
j_gene: TRBJ2-2
abundance: -
CDR3aa: CAISESRVTGELFF
CDR3nt: TGTGCCATCAGTGAGAGCAGGGTTACCGGGGAGCTGTTTTTT

v_gene: TRBV5-1
d_gene: TRBD2
j_gene: TRBJ2-5
abundance: -
CDR3aa: CASSPGLAEKETQYF
CDR3nt: TGCGCCAGCAGCCCGGGACTAGCGGAAAAAGAGACCCAGTACTTC

v_gene: TRBV5-1
d_gene: -
j_gene: TRBJ2-2
abundance: -
CDR3aa: CATRGSNTGELFF
CDR3nt: TGCGCCACCCGGGGATCGAACACCGGGGAGCTGTTTTTT

v_gene: TRBV7-8
d_gene: -
j_gene: TRBJ2-7
abundance: -
CDR3aa: CASSSTGRVVEQYF
CDR3nt: TGTGCCAGCAGCTCTACAGGGAGGGTAGTCGAGCAGTACTTC

v_gene: TRBV30
d_gene: TRBD1
j_gene: TRBJ2-1
abundance: -
CDR3aa: CAWRLSGGKSYNEQFF
CDR3nt: TGTGCCTGGAGGTTGTCAGGGGGCAAGTCCTACAATGAGCAGTTCTTC

v_gene: TRBV5-4
d_gene: -
j_gene: TRBJ2-6
abundance: few
CDR3aa: CASSLGDSSGANVLTF
CDR3nt: TGTGCCAGCAGCTTGGGCGACAGCTCTGGGGCCAACGTCCTGACTTTC

v_gene: TRBV2
d_gene: -
j_gene: TRBJ1-2
abundance: -
CDR3aa: CASRPLRDYGYTF
CDR3nt: TGTGCCAGCCGACCTCTACGGGACTATGGCTACACCTTC

v_gene: TRBV5-4
d_gene: TRBD1
j_gene: TRBJ1-4
abundance: -
CDR3aa: CASSSDRGREKLFF
CDR3nt: TGTGCCAGCAGCTCGGACAGGGGTCGCGAAAAACTGTTTTTT

v_gene: TRBV6-6
d_gene: TRBD1
j_gene: TRBJ2-7
abundance: -
CDR3aa: CASRVDRVHEQYF
CDR3nt: TGTGCCAGCAGGGTAGACAGGGTCCACGAGCAGTACTTC

v_gene: TRBV6-5
d_gene: -
j_gene: TRBJ2-5
abundance: -
CDR3aa: CASSYGTTQYF
CDR3nt: TGTGCCAGCAGTTACGGTACAACCCAGTACTTC

v_gene: TRBV7-9
d_gene: TRBD2
j_gene: TRBJ2-2
abundance: few
CDR3aa: CASSFRLAGVETGELFF
CDR3nt: TGTGCCAGCAGCTTCAGGCTAGCGGGAGTAGAAACCGGGGAGCTGTTTTTT

v_gene: TRBV10-3
d_gene: TRBD1
j_gene: TRBJ2-5
abundance: once
CDR3aa: CAITPGTEETQYF
CDR3nt: TGTGCCATCACCCCCGGGACAGAAGAGACCCAGTACTTC

v_gene: TRBV9
d_gene: TRBD2
j_gene: TRBJ2-3
abundance: -
CDR3aa: CASSKSGGVTDTQYF
CDR3nt: TGTGCCAGCAGTAAGAGCGGGGGGGTCACAGATACGCAGTATTTT

v_gene: TRBV5-1
d_gene: TRBD1
j_gene: TRBJ2-7
abundance: -
CDR3aa: CASSLDRGLSYEQYF
CDR3nt: TGCGCCAGCAGCTTGGACAGGGGGCTAAGCTACGAGCAGTACTTC

v_gene: TRBV4-1
d_gene: -
j_gene: TRBJ1-1
abundance: few
CDR3aa: CASSHGAGTEAFF
CDR3nt: TGCGCCAGCAGCCATGGCGCAGGAACTGAAGCTTTCTTT

v_gene: TRBV7-9
d_gene: -
j_gene: TRBJ2-1
abundance: -
CDR3aa: CASSLGFAGTSDNEQFF
CDR3nt: TGTGCCAGCAGCTTAGGGTTTGCCGGGACTTCCGACAATGAGCAGTTCTTC

v_gene: TRBV9
d_gene: TRBD1
j_gene: TRBJ1-2
abundance: few
CDR3aa: CASSAAPGTALPNYGYTF
CDR3nt: TGTGCCAGCAGCGCGGCCCCCGGGACAGCGCTTCCTAACTATGGCTACACCTTC

v_gene: TRBV7-9
d_gene: -
j_gene: TRBJ1-3
abundance: -
CDR3aa: CASSPPERGRFGNTIYF
CDR3nt: TGTGCCAGCAGTCCCCCCGAGCGGGGGCGGTTCGGAAACACCATATATTTT

v_gene: TRBV30
d_gene: TRBD1
j_gene: TRBJ1-5
abundance: -
CDR3aa: CASGPKPGGSQPQHF
CDR3nt: TGTGCCTCCGGACCAAAACCAGGGGGCAGTCAGCCCCAGCATTTT

v_gene: TRBV11-2
d_gene: -
j_gene: TRBJ1-2
abundance: -
CDR3aa: CASSGRVRGYTF
CDR3nt: TGTGCCAGCAGCGGCAGGGTTCGCGGCTACACCTTC

v_gene: TRBV15
d_gene: TRBD2
j_gene: TRBJ2-1
abundance: -
CDR3aa: CATSRGAGGSYNEQFF
CDR3nt: TGTGCCACCAGCAGGGGCGCGGGAGGGTCCTACAATGAGCAGTTCTTC

v_gene: TRBV7-8
d_gene: -
j_gene: TRBJ1-1
abundance: -
CDR3aa: CASSSHRVAGNTEAFF
CDR3nt: TGTGCCAGCAGCTCCCACAGGGTTGCGGGGAACACTGAAGCTTTCTTT

v_gene: TRBV19
d_gene: -
j_gene: TRBJ2-7
abundance: -
CDR3aa: CATNGGRNSYEQYF
CDR3nt: TGTGCCACCAACGGTGGCAGGAACTCCTACGAGCAGTACTTC

v_gene: TRBV11-2
d_gene: -
j_gene: TRBJ2-1
abundance: -
CDR3aa: CASSLRFRDFYNEQFF
CDR3nt: TGTGCCAGCAGCTTACGTTTCCGGGACTTCTACAATGAGCAGTTCTTC

v_gene: TRBV5-1
d_gene: -
j_gene: TRBJ2-5
abundance: -
CDR3aa: CASSHQSPQETQYF
CDR3nt: TGCGCCAGCAGCCACCAAAGCCCACAAGAGACCCAGTACTTC

v_gene: TRBV10-2
d_gene: TRBD2
j_gene: TRBJ2-5
abundance: -
CDR3aa: CASTGLAGEGETQYF
CDR3nt: TGCGCCAGCACTGGACTAGCGGGAGAAGGAGAGACCCAGTACTTC